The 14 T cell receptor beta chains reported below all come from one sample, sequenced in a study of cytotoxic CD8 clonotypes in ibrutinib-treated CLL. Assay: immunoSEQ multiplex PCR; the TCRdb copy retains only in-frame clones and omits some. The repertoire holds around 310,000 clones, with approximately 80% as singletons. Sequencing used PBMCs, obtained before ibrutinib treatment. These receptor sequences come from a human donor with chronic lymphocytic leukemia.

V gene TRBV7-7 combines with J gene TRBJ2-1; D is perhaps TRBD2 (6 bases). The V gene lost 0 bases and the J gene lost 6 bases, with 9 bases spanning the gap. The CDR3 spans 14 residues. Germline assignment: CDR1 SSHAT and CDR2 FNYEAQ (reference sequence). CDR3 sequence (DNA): TGTGCCAGCAGCTTAGCGGGAGGTTTCAATGAGCAGTTCTTC. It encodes CASSLAGGFNEQFF.

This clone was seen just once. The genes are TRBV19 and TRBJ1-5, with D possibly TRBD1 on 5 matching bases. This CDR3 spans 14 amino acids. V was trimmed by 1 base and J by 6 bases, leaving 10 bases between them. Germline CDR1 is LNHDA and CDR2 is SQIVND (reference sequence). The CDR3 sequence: CASSIVGGGQPQHF. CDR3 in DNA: TGTGCCAGTAGTATAGTTGGGGGTGGTCAGCCCCAGCATTTT.

The CDR3 spells CASSQVGLATNEKLFF. The CDR3, as DNA: TGCGCCAGCAGCCAAGTAGGGTTGGCAACTAATGAAAAACTGTTTTTT. V usage is TRBV4-1 and J usage is TRBJ1-4, with no clear D. Deletions cut 1 base from V and 0 bases from J, with 9 bases between. Germline assignment: CDR1 MGHRA and CDR2 YSYEKL. The CDR3 has 16 amino acids.

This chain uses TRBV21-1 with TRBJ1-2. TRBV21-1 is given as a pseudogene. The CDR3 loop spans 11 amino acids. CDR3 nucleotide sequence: TGTGCCAGCAGTGTAGCATCTGGCTACACCTTC. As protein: CASSVASGYTF.

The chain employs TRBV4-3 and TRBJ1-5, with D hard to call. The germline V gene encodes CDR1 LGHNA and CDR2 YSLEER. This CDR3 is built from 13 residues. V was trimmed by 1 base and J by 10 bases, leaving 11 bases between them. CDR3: CASSQALTDPQHF. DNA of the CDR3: TGCGCCAGCAGCCAAGCCCTGACCGACCCCCAGCATTTT.

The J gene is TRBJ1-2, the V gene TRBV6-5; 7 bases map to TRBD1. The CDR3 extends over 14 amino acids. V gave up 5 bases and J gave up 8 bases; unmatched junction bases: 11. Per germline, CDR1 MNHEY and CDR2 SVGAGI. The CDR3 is CASSPSGQYQGYTF. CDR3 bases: TGTGCCAGCAGTCCTTCGGGACAGTACCAGGGCTACACCTTC.

The CDR3, as DNA: TGCGCCAGCAGCCAAGCCTTGTATTCCGAGCAGTTCTTC. It translates to CASSQALYSEQFF. The chain joins TRBV4-3 to TRBJ2-1; no clear D. V gave up 1 base and J gave up 10 bases, with 11 bases separating them. Per the germline V gene, CDR1 is LGHNA and CDR2 is YSLEER. The CDR3 sequence is 13 residues long.

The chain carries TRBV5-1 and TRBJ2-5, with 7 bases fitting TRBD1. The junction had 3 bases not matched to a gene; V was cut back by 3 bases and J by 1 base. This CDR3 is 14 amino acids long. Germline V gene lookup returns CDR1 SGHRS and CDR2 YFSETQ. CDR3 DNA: TGCGCCAGCAGCTCACAGGGGCTCCAAGAGACCCAGTACTTC. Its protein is CASSSQGLQETQYF.

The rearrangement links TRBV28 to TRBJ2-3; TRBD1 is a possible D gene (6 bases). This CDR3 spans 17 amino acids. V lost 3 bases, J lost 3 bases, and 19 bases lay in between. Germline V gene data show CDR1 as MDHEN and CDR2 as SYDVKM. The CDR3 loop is CASSFPGIPGVTDTQYF. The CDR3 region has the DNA TGTGCCAGCAGTTTCCCCGGGATCCCAGGGGTAACAGATACGCAGTATTTT.

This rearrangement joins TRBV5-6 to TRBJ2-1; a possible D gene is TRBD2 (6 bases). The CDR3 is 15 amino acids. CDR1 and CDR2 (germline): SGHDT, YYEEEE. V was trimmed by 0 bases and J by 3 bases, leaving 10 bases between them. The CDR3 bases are TGTGCCAGCAGCTTGGTTGGCGGGGACTACAATGAGCAGTTCTTC. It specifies CASSLVGGDYNEQFF.

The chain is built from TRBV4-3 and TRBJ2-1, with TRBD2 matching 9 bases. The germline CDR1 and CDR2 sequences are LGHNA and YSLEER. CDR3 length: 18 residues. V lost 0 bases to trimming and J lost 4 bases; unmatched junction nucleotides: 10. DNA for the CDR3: TGCGCCAGCAGCCAAGAGCTAGGGGGAGCGGGGGGATACAATGAGCAGTTCTTC. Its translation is CASSQELGGAGGYNEQFF.

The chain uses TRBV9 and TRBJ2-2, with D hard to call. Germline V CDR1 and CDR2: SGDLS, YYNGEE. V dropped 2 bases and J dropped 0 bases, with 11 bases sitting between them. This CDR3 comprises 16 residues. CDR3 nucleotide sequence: TGTGCCAGCAGCGTCTCGGGTTTTGCGAACACCGGGGAGCTGTTTTTT. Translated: CASSVSGFANTGELFF.

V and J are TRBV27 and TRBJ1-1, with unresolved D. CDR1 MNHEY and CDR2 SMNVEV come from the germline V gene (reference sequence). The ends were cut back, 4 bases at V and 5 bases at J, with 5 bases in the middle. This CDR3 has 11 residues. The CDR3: CASSSQTEAFF. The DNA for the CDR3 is TGTGCCAGCAGTTCGCAGACTGAAGCTTTCTTT.

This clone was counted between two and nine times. The CDR3 sequence: CSVESQNYGYTF. The DNA for the CDR3 is TGCAGCGTTGAGAGTCAGAACTATGGCTACACCTTC. The J gene is TRBJ1-2, the V gene TRBV29-1; D is uncertain. From germline, CDR1 is SQVTM and CDR2 ANQGSEA. This CDR3 region has 12 residues. Trimming removed 3 bases at V and 2 bases at J, with 7 bases between. Using reference TRBV29-1 and TRBJ1-2 for the parts outside the CDR3, the full variable domain is SAVISQKPSRDICQRGTSLTIQCQVDSQVTMMFWYRQQPGQSLTLIATANQGSEATYESGFVIDKFPISRPNLTFSTLTVSNMSPEDSSIYLCSVESQNYGYTFGSGTRLTVV.